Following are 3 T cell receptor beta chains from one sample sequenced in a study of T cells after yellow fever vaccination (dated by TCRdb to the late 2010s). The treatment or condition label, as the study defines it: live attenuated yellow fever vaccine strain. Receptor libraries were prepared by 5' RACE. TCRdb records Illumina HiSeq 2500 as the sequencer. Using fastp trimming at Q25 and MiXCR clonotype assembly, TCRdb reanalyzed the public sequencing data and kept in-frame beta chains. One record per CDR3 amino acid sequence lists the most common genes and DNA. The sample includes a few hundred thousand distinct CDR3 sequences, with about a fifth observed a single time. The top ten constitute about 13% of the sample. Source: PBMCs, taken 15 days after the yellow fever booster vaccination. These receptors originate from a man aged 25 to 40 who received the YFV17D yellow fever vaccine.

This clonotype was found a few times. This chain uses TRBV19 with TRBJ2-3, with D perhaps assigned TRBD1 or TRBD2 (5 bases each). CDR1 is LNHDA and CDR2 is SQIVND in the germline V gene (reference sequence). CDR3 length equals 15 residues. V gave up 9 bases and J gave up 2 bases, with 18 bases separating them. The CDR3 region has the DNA TGTGCCAGCAGGGCGAGAGCGGATTTCACAGATACGCAGTATTTT. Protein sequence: CASRARADFTDTQYF.

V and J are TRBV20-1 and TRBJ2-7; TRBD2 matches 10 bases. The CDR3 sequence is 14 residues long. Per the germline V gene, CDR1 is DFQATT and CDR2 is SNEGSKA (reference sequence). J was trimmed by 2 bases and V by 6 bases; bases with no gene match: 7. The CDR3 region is CSARLAGKPYEQYF. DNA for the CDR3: TGCAGTGCGAGACTAGCGGGTAAACCCTACGAGCAGTACTTC.

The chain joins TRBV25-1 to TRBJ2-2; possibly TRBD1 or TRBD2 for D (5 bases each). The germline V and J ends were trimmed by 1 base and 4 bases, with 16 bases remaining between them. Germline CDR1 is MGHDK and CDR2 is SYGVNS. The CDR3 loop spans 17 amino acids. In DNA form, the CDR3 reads TGTGCCAGCAGTGAATTGAGAGGGGTGAAAGGCACCGGGGAGCTGTTTTTT. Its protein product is CASSELRGVKGTGELFF.